This TCR beta chain appears in the sequencing data of a study of response to subunit inactivated influenza vaccine. Findings of the study overall: That few new T cells are recruited by each seasonal influenza vaccination was the authors' suggestion.

This clonotype was detected a few times. The antigen is unknown. CDR1 SGHRS and CDR2 YFSETQ come from the germline V gene. There are 16 residues in the CDR3. The V and J ends lost 5 bases and 7 bases, in that order; junction bases with no gene match: 12. TCRdb processed the RT-PCR reads anew with MiXCR; each CDR3 protein has one entry. Of approximately 500,000 distinct CDR3 sequences listed, about 15% are singletons. V gene TRBV5-1 combines with J gene TRBJ2-2, with 9 bases lining up with TRBD1. The sample in question was PBMCs from blood, obtained 11 to 12 days after vaccination. The receptor comes from a man in his fifties who received an inactivated influenza vaccine. As DNA, the CDR3 is TGCGCCAGCAGGAATCTGGGACAGGGCATCATCGGGGAGCTGTTTTTT. Translating gives CASRNLGQGIIGELFF.